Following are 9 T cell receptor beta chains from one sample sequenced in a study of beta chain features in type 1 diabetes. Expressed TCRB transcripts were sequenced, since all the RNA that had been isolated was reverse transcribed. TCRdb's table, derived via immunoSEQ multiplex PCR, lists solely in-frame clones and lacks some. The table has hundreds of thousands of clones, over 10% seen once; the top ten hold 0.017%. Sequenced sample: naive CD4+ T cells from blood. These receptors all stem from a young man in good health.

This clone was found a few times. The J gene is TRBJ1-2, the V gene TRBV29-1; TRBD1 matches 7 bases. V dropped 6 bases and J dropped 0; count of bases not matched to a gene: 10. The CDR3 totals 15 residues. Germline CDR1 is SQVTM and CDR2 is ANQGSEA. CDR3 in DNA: TGCAGCGTCGACGGACAGGTCCCCGCTAACTATGGCTACACCTTC. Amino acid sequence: CSVDGQVPANYGYTF.

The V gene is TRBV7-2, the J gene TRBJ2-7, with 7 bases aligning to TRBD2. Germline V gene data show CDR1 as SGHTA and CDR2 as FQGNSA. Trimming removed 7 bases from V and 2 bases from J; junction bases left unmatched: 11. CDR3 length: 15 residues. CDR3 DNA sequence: TGTGCCAGCACCCCCCTGCGGGGGAGAACCTACGAGCAGTACTTC. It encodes CASTPLRGRTYEQYF. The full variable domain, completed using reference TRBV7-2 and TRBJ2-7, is GAGVSQSPSNKVTEKGKDVELRCDPISGHTALYWYRQSLGQGLEFLIYFQGNSAPDKSGLPSDRFSAERTGGSVSTLTIQRTQQEDSAVYLCASTPLRGRTYEQYFGPGTRLTVT.

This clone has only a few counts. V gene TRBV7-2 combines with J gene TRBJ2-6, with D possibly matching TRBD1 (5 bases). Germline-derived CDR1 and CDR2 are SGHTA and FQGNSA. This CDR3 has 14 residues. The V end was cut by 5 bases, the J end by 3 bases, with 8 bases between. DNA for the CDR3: TGTGCCAGCAGCACCAGGGTTGGGGCCAACGTCCTGACTTTC. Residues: CASSTRVGANVLTF.

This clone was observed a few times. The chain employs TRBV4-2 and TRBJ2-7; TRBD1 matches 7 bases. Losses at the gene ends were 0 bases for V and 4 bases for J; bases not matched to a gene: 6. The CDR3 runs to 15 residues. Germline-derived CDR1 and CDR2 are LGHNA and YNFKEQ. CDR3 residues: CASSQDSSGGYEQYF. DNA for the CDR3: TGTGCCAGCAGCCAAGATAGCTCAGGGGGTTACGAGCAGTACTTC.

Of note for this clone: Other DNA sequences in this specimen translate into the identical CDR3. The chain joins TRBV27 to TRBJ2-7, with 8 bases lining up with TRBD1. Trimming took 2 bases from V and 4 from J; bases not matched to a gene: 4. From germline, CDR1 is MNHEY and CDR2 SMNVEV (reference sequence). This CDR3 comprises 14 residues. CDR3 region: CASSLGDRGYEQYF. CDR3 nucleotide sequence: TGTGCCAGCAGTTTAGGAGACAGGGGTTACGAGCAGTACTTC.

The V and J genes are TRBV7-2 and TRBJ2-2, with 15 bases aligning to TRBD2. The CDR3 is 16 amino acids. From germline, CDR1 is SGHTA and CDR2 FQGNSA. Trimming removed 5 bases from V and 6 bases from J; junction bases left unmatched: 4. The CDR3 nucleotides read TGTGCCAGCAGCCGGACTAGCGGGGGGGCCTCCGGGGAGCTGTTTTTT. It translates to CASSRTSGGASGELFF.

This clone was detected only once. CDR3 residues: CATQRDVDGYTF. DNA of the CDR3: TGTGCCACCCAACGAGATGTGGATGGCTACACCTTC. The chain links TRBV7-2 to TRBJ1-2; D not certain. The CDR3 runs to 12 residues. The V end was cut by 10 bases, the J end by 6 bases, with 15 bases between. Germline CDR1 and CDR2: SGHTA and FQGNSA.

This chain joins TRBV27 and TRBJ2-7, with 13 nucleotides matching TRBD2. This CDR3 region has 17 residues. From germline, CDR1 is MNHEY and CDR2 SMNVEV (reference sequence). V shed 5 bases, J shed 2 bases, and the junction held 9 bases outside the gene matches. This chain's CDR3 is CASSLRLAGGYTYEQYF. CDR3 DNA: TGTGCCAGCAGTCTCCGACTAGCGGGGGGCTATACCTACGAGCAGTACTTC.

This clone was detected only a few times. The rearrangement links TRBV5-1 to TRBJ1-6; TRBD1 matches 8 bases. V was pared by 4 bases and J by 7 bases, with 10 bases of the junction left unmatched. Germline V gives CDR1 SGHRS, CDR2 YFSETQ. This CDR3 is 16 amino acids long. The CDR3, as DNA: TGCGCCAGCAGCCACGGAGACAGGGGAGGCAATTCACCCCTCCACTTT. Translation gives CASSHGDRGGNSPLHF.